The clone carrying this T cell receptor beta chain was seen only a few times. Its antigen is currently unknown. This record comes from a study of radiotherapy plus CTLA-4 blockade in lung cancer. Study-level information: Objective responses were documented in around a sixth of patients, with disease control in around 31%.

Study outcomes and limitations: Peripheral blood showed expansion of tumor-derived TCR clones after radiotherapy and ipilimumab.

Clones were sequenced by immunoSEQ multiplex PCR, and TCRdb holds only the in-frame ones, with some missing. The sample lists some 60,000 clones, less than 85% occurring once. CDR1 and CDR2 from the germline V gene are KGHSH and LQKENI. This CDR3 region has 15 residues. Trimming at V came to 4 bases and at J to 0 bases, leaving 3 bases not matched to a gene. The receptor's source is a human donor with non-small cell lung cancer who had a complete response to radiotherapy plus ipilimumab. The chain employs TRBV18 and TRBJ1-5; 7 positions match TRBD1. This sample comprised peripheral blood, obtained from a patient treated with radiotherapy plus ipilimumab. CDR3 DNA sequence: TGTGCCAGCTCACTAGACAGGGATAGCAATCAGCCCCAGCATTTT. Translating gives CASSLDRDSNQPQHF.